This TCR beta chain was documented in a study of shared clonotypes between healthy human individuals. For each subset, genomic DNA was distributed in equal portions over several immunoSEQ plates. Produced via immunoSEQ multiplex PCR; TCRdb's table is partial and in-frame only. The top ten hold around 1.8% of the sample, which has about 1.9 million clones, about 93% seen once. Cells designated naive CD8 were CD45RO-negative and were positively selected for CCR7, with terminally differentiated effector memory CD45RA+ cells excluded. This CDR3 region has 14 residues. Germline V gene sequence: CDR1 MNHEY, CDR2 SMNVEV (reference sequence). J was trimmed by 4 bases and V by 5 bases; bases with no gene match: 4.

This receptor was taken from a man between 18 and 29 years old in good health. Some clones in this sample may be carry-over from other donors' samples. The source material was naive CD8+ T cells from PBMCs. The chain carries TRBV27 and TRBJ1-5; 8 bases fit TRBD1. CDR3 loop: CASSNRQGNQPQHF. CDR3 in DNA: TGTGCCAGCAGTAACCGACAGGGGAATCAGCCCCAGCATTTT.